Listed here are 5 T cell receptor beta chains from one sample, sequenced in a study of cytomegalovirus exposure and HLA in healthy donors. PCR involved 60 Vbeta and 13 Jbeta primers. Repertoires were generated with immunoSEQ multiplex PCR, while TCRdb's copy carries only in-frame clones and drops some. The table lists nearly 200,000 clones, about 79% of them singletons. Sequencing was performed on PBMCs. All receptors derive from a boy between 2 and 15 years old in good health and CMV-seronegative.

This chain connects TRBV7-2 to TRBJ2-7; possibly TRBD2 for D (5 bases). The germline V and J ends were trimmed by 2 bases and 3 bases, with 8 bases remaining between them. This CDR3 region has 13 residues. Germline V gives CDR1 SGHTA, CDR2 FQGNSA. The CDR3 loop reads CASSLSGYYEQYF. CDR3 DNA sequence: TGTGCCAGCAGCTTAAGCGGCTACTACGAGCAGTACTTC.

This clone was observed a handful of times. A read error may account for a junction end that differs from germline. The gene calls are TRBV7-9 and TRBJ2-7, with 9 bases that match TRBD1. CDR1 and CDR2 from the germline V gene are SEHNR and FQNEAQ (reference sequence). The CDR3 runs to 17 residues. DNA of the CDR3: TGTTCCAGCAGCTTATTCTCCACCGGGACAGGGTATCGCGAGCAGTACTTC. Its protein product is CSSSLFSTGTGYREQYF.

The rearrangement uses TRBV15 and TRBJ1-1; D is possibly TRBD1 (6 bases). Germline V gene lookup returns CDR1 LNHNV and CDR2 YYDKDF (reference sequence). Trimming stripped 4 bases from V and 1 base from J, with 7 bases between. The CDR3 is made up of 13 amino acids. The CDR3 protein is CATSKGGNTEAFF. The CDR3 bases are TGTGCCACCAGCAAAGGGGGGAACACTGAAGCTTTCTTT.

This clone was counted between two and nine times. The chain recombines TRBV13 with TRBJ2-7, with TRBD2 matching over 11 bases. The CDR3 is made up of 15 amino acids. Trimming removed 0 bases from V and 5 bases from J; junction bases left unmatched: 3. Germline lookup yields CDR1 PRHDT and CDR2 FYEKMQ (reference sequence). The CDR3 coding sequence is TGTGCCAGCAGCTTAGGACTAGCGGGGGCAGACGAGCAGTACTTC. This translates into CASSLGLAGADEQYF.

Note on this clone: Here the CDR3 omits its conserved ending phenylalanine or tryptophan, so a read error is the likely source. Because the CDR3's place on the DNA is in doubt, the DNA is left out and the CDR3 is given as listed by TCRdb. The V gene is TRBV7-7, the J gene TRBJ2-7; the table calls TRBD2, which could not be checked here. CDR1 is SSHAT, CDR2 FNYEAQ, per germline (reference sequence). Ends included, the CDR3 has 11 residues. CDR3 loop: CASSLTDSCLS.